Following are 26 T cell receptor beta chains from one sample sequenced in a study of regulatory T cells in long-lasting Graves disease (dated by TCRdb to the early 2020s). The sample's time point, from its label and the paper: persistent/refractory GD, antithyroid drugs over 5 years with positive TRAb. For both TCR sequencing and RNA sequencing, RNA was extracted from PBMCs in TRIzol. Library preparation used multiplex PCR. Sequencing was carried out with an Illumina HiSeq 4000. CDR3 regions were amplified by Arm-PCR with iRepertoire HTBI primers to construct TCR beta libraries. TCRdb reanalyzed the raw reads on its own, using fastp at Q25 for trimming and MiXCR for clone calling, and kept in-frame beta chains. Rows with one shared CDR3 protein collapse into an entry with the most common genes and DNA. The sample profile shows about 470,000 distinct CDR3 sequences; roughly 20% of them were found once. The top ten clonotypes cover 6.5% to 10% of the sample.

The specimen comprised peripheral blood mononuclear cells (PBMCs), sampled when the disease was refractory, from a patient treated with antithyroid drugs. All receptors derive from a female donor with Graves disease.

In nucleotides, the CDR3 is TGTGCCAGCAGTTTATCACTCTTGGGACGGGAGACCCAGTACTTC. It is translated as CASSLSLLGRETQYF. The chain combines TRBV27 with TRBJ2-5; TRBD1 or TRBD2 may be the D gene (5 bases each). This CDR3 spans 15 amino acids. V was cut by 0 bases and J by 5 bases, with 13 bases left in between. Germline lookup yields CDR1 MNHEY and CDR2 SMNVEV (reference sequence).

There are many counts of this clonotype. V and J are TRBV11-2 and TRBJ2-7; possibly TRBD1 or TRBD2 for D (5 bases each). The germline V gene has CDR1 SGHAT and CDR2 FQNNGV. Trimming left V 6 bases short and J 3 bases short, with 18 bases between. This CDR3 has 15 residues. The CDR3, as DNA: TGTGCCAGCAGAGCCCCGGGACGGAAACTCTACGAGCAGTACTTC. Amino acids: CASRAPGRKLYEQYF.

The sample holds a few counts of this clonotype. The gene calls are TRBV28 and TRBJ1-3, with 8 bases identical to TRBD1. The germline V gene has CDR1 MDHEN and CDR2 SYDVKM. V lost 2 bases, J lost 0 bases, and 12 bases stayed unmatched. CDR3 length: 19 amino acids. This CDR3 is CASSLLVPGQAHSGNTIYF. The CDR3 DNA sequence: TGTGCCAGCAGTTTACTGGTCCCGGGACAGGCCCACTCTGGAAACACCATATATTTT.

This clonotype appeared a few times. The V gene is TRBV5-1, the J gene TRBJ2-7, with 10 bases identical to TRBD1. The CDR3 totals 15 residues. The germline V gene has CDR1 SGHRS and CDR2 YFSETQ. The junction had 11 bases not matched to a gene; V was cut back by 4 bases and J by 7 bases. In DNA form, the CDR3 reads TGCGCCAGCAGCCAAGAGACAGGGGGCCTGGAAGAGCAGTACTTC. This translates into CASSQETGGLEEQYF. Variable domain in full (rest from reference TRBV5-1 and TRBJ2-7): KAGVTQTPRYLIKTRGQQVTLSCSPISGHRSVSWYQQTPGQGLQFLFEYFSETQRNKGNFPGRFSGRQFSNSRSEMNVSTLELGDSALYLCASSQETGGLEEQYFGPGTRLTVT.

The chain recombines TRBV20-1 with TRBJ2-7, with 14 bases lining up with TRBD2. The CDR3 runs to 17 residues. V lost 0 bases, J lost 3 bases, and 7 bases stayed unmatched. Germline assignment: CDR1 DFQATT and CDR2 SNEGSKA (reference sequence). The CDR3 DNA follows: TGCAGTGCTAGAGATCCGGGACTAGCGGGAGTTCTCTACGAGCAGTACTTC. This codes for CSARDPGLAGVLYEQYF.

The sample holds many counts of this clonotype. V and J are TRBV12-3 or TRBV12-4 and TRBJ1-1; no reliable D call. V lost 6 bases to trimming and J lost 8 bases, with 13 bases between them. There are 12 residues in the CDR3. The CDR3 sequence is CASSPNSQEAFF. Written as DNA, the CDR3 is TGTGCCAGCAGCCCCAACTCCCAAGAAGCTTTCTTT.

The sample holds many counts of this clonotype. This chain uses TRBV20-1 with TRBJ2-7; D is uncertain. The CDR3 contains 12 residues. The germline V gene encodes CDR1 DFQATT and CDR2 SNEGSKA (reference sequence). Between the trimmed V and J ends, which lost 3 bases and 2 bases, there was a span of 8 bases. Here the CDR3 reads CSASGLTYEQYF. CDR3 in DNA: TGCAGTGCTAGCGGCCTAACCTACGAGCAGTACTTC.

A word on this clonotype: This CDR3 is missing its conserved last phenylalanine or tryptophan, likely due to a read error. This chain joins TRBV18 and TRBJ1-4; D is perhaps TRBD1 (5 bases). Germline V gene data show CDR1 as KGHSH and CDR2 as LQKENI. The CDR3 sequence is 14 residues long. V dropped 6 bases and J dropped 6 bases, with 14 bases sitting between them. The DNA of the CDR3 is TGTGCCAGCTCCCAAAGGGGAGTGGATGAAAAACTGTTTTCT. Its protein is CASSQRGVDEKLFS.

The CDR3 coding sequence is TGTGCCACCCGGCGGGTAGGCACTGAAGCTTTCTTT. It is translated as CATRRVGTEAFF. The genes are TRBV19 and TRBJ1-1; no definite D call. Deletions cut 10 bases from V and 4 bases from J, with 13 bases between. From germline, CDR1 is LNHDA and CDR2 SQIVND (reference sequence). This CDR3 has 12 amino acids. Full variable domain (remainder filled in from reference TRBV19 and TRBJ1-1): DGGITQSPKYLFRKEGQNVTLSCEQNLNHDAMYWYRQDPGQGLRLIYYSQIVNDFQKGDIAEGYSVSREKKESFPLTVTSAQKNPTAFYLCATRRVGTEAFFGQGTRLTVV.

The V and J genes are TRBV19 and TRBJ1-1; D unclear. CDR3 length: 17 residues. The germline V gene has CDR1 LNHDA and CDR2 SQIVND (reference sequence). V lost 3 bases, J lost 5 bases, and 22 bases lay in between. CDR3 sequence (DNA): TGTGCCAGTAGTATCAATGAGGAGCTTGTTTCGGAAACTGAAGCTTTCTTT. It encodes CASSINEELVSETEAFF.

This clonotype was seen repeatedly, ten times or more. CDR3 region: CASRKQGWANTGELFF. CDR3 coding DNA: TGTGCCAGCAGGAAACAGGGTTGGGCGAACACCGGGGAGCTGTTTTTT. The chain employs TRBV12-3 or TRBV12-4 and TRBJ2-2, with a weak D call TRBD1 (6 bases). Deletions cut 6 bases from V and 0 bases from J, with 14 bases between. This CDR3 comprises 16 residues.

In its sample, this clonotype was seen many times. At one of its ends the junction is not consistent with the germline gene, which may arise from a read error. For the CDR3, the DNA is TGTGCCAGCAGCTTACAAGCGGGAGCCTACGAGCAGTACTTC. Protein product: CASSLQAGAYEQYF. The chain carries TRBV5-1 and TRBJ2-7, with TRBD2 matching over 8 bases. CDR1 is SGHRS, CDR2 YFSETQ, per germline. This CDR3 region has 14 residues. Drawing the rest from reference TRBV5-1 and TRBJ2-7, the complete variable domain is KAGVTQTPRYLIKTRGQQVTLSCSPISGHRSVSWYQQTPGQGLQFLFEYFSETQRNKGNFPGRFSGRQFSNSRSEMNVSTLELGDSALYLCASSLQAGAYEQYFGPGTRLTVT.

This clonotype was seen at least ten times. J is TRBJ1-1 and V is TRBV27; D gene ambiguous. The V end was cut by 2 bases, the J end by 8 bases, with 9 bases between. This CDR3 has 12 amino acids. The germline gives CDR1 MNHEY, CDR2 SMNVEV (reference sequence). CDR3 loop: CASSLRRPEAFF. CDR3 in DNA: TGTGCCAGCAGTTTACGTCGACCCGAAGCTTTCTTT.

This clonotype was seen a few times. V gene TRBV6-5 combines with J gene TRBJ1-1; TRBD1 is a possible D gene (6 bases). V shed 2 bases and J shed 5 bases, with 18 bases lying between them. This CDR3 spans 16 amino acids. Per germline, CDR1 MNHEY and CDR2 SVGAGI. This CDR3 is CASSYRQGSWRTEAFF. CDR3 coding DNA: TGTGCCAGCAGTTACCGGCAGGGGTCTTGGCGGACTGAAGCTTTCTTT.

Only a few counts were recorded for this clonotype. This chain links TRBV6-2 or TRBV6-3 with TRBJ1-1, with D uncertain. Germline-derived CDR1 and CDR2 are MNHEY and SVGEGT. This CDR3 is built from 14 residues. V was pared by 4 bases and J by 0 bases, with 9 bases between. The CDR3 spells CASSFRIMNTEAFF. CDR3 in DNA: TGTGCCAGCAGTTTTCGTATCATGAACACTGAAGCTTTCTTT.

This clonotype was observed many times. The V call is TRBV25-1, the J call TRBJ2-7; TRBD2 might be the D (5 bases). V lost 2 bases, J lost 2 bases, and 16 bases lay in between. This CDR3 spans 16 amino acids. Germline V gene sequence: CDR1 MGHDK, CDR2 SYGVNS. The CDR3, as DNA: TGTGCCAGCAGTGAAGGGCCGGGAATAGTCACCTACGAGCAGTACTTC. Protein sequence: CASSEGPGIVTYEQYF.

This clonotype has more than one count but fewer than ten. The chain employs TRBV27 and TRBJ1-5, with D maybe TRBD1 (5 bases). V was shortened by 6 bases and J by 2 bases, with 14 bases between the two germline ends. Germline CDR1 MNHEY, CDR2 SMNVEV (reference sequence). The CDR3 extends over 15 amino acids. As DNA, the CDR3 is TGTGCCAGCAGGCCGCTGGGGGAGGGCAATCAGCCCCAGCATTTT. Its protein product is CASRPLGEGNQPQHF.

The chain links TRBV4-2 to TRBJ2-7, with 10 bases fitting TRBD1. CDR3 size: 16 residues. Trimming removed 2 bases from V and 3 bases from J; junction bases left unmatched: 7. Germline loops: CDR1 LGHNA, CDR2 YNFKEQ. The CDR3 here is CASSQLADRGVYEQYF. In DNA, the CDR3 is TGTGCCAGCAGCCAACTCGCGGACAGGGGGGTCTACGAGCAGTACTTC.

This clonotype was seen repeatedly, ten times or more. The chain recombines TRBV6-5 with TRBJ2-7; 9 positions match TRBD1. V lost 1 base, J lost 3 bases, and 1 base stayed unmatched. Germline CDR1 and CDR2: MNHEY and SVGAGI. This CDR3 spans 14 amino acids. In DNA form, the CDR3 reads TGTGCCAGCAGTTACTTGGGACAGGGCTACGAGCAGTACTTC. This codes for CASSYLGQGYEQYF.

Points on this clonotype: A read error is possible here, since a much larger clone lies one base away. The chain uses TRBV7-8 and TRBJ2-2; maybe TRBD2 (6 bases). Per the germline V gene, CDR1 is SGHVS and CDR2 is FQNEAQ. The CDR3 has 15 amino acids. The CDR3 DNA sequence: TGTGCCTGCAGCTTGGCGGGACGAACCACCGGGGAGCTGTTTTTT. Protein product: CACSLAGRTTGELFF.

There are many counts of this clonotype. This chain joins TRBV6-1 and TRBJ1-2, with D unresolved. CDR1 and CDR2 (germline): MNHNS, SASEGT. The CDR3 is 11 residues long. V was shortened by 8 bases and J by 8 bases, with 12 bases between the two germline ends. The CDR3 protein is CASLSTSGYTF. In DNA form, the CDR3 reads TGTGCCAGCTTATCAACCTCCGGCTACACCTTC.

This clonotype has only a few counts. A much larger clonotype is one base distant, so this may be a read error. The gene calls are TRBV12-3 or TRBV12-4 and TRBJ2-7; no reliable D call. The CDR3 consists of 16 residues. CDR3 DNA: TGTGCCAGCACTCCCCCTCCCCGGATCTGGTCCTGCGAGCAGTACTTC. Residues: CASTPPPRIWSCEQYF.

Many counts were recorded for this clonotype. The rearrangement uses TRBV5-1 and TRBJ2-7; the match to TRBD2 covers 14 bases. The V and J ends lost 4 bases and 3 bases, in that order; junction bases with no gene match: 3. The CDR3 has 15 amino acids. Germline CDR1 reads SGHRS; CDR2 reads YFSETQ. The CDR3 protein is CASSPGLAGVYEQYF. DNA of the CDR3: TGCGCCAGCAGCCCGGGACTAGCGGGAGTCTACGAGCAGTACTTC.

The chain joins TRBV6-2 or TRBV6-3 to TRBJ2-1; D may be TRBD1 (6 bases). Trimming pared 6 bases from V and 6 bases from J, leaving 12 bases between. CDR1 is MNHEY and CDR2 is SVGEGT in the germline V gene. The CDR3 sequence is 13 residues long. CDR3 DNA sequence: TGTGCCAGCAGATCACAGGGCTCCAATGAGCAGTTCTTC. This codes for CASRSQGSNEQFF.

In this sample, this clonotype turned up many times. The rearrangement links TRBV18 to TRBJ2-5; 7 bases line up with TRBD1. Germline-derived CDR1 and CDR2 are KGHSH and LQKENI. With 4 bases clipped from V and 6 bases from J, the junction kept 5 bases outside the gene matches. The CDR3 runs to 13 residues. The CDR3 DNA reads TGTGCCAGCTCACTCCAACAGGGGAAGACCCAGTACTTC. Its translation: CASSLQQGKTQYF.

The chain recombines TRBV27 with TRBJ2-3, with D unclear. There are 14 residues in the CDR3. Trimming shortened V by 0 bases and J by 6 bases, and 10 bases separated the two germline ends. CDR1 MNHEY and CDR2 SMNVEV come from the germline V gene (reference sequence). CDR3 in amino acids: CASSLSIGFDTQYF. Written as DNA, the CDR3 is TGTGCCAGCAGTTTATCGATAGGGTTCGATACGCAGTATTTT.